This T cell receptor (beta chain) was observed in a study of cytomegalovirus exposure and HLA in healthy donors. Study-level points and caveats: Later on, an analysis showed TCR association rates differing by HLA locus, with DRB1 the most and HLA-C the fewest. Sequencing probably produced one cluster of sequence variants that were highly shared.

Primers for the PCR totalled 60 Vbeta and 13 Jbeta. Profiling relied on immunoSEQ multiplex PCR, and the TCRdb table lists in-frame clones only, not all of them. The table shows some 100,000 clones, with 73% occurring only once. Note on this clone: What it recognizes is unknown.

From germline, CDR1 is SGHRS and CDR2 YFSETQ. Trimming stripped 4 bases from V and 7 bases from J, with 14 bases between. This CDR3 is built from 13 residues. The sequenced material came from PBMCs. V and J are TRBV5-1 and TRBJ1-1; D may be TRBD1 (6 bases). This clonotype was obtained from a man between 40 and 49 years old in good health and CMV-seronegative. The CDR3 reads CASSQRQEDEAFF. CDR3 nucleotides: TGCGCCAGCAGCCAAAGACAGGAGGATGAAGCTTTCTTT.